This T cell receptor beta chain appears in the sequencing data of a study of CD8 T cells in ankylosing spondylitis. As concerns this clonotype: What it recognizes is unknown.

Study results and caveats: Within ankylosing spondylitis blood, a TCR beta motif made up of under 10 highly homologous variants appeared to be characteristic. Disease-linked clones, CD8+, were relatively rare in peripheral blood.

The TCR beta libraries were generated through quantitative 5'-RACE incorporating molecular barcodes. TCRdb redid the calling of the 5' RACE reads with MiXCR, one entry per CDR3 protein. The sample lists 250,000 to 300,000 distinct CDR3 sequences, roughly 20% occurring once. V lost 6 bases, J lost 4 bases, and 7 bases stayed unmatched. The CDR3 totals 15 residues. The germline V gene encodes CDR1 SNHLY and CDR2 FYNNEI. The sequencing input was blood, either unsorted or a sorted T cell fraction (not recorded which). This sequence originates from a male donor with ankylosing spondylitis or in good health (not recorded which). The chain uses TRBV2 and TRBJ1-5; 9 nucleotides line up with TRBD1. The CDR3 reads CASSGGTGKNQPQHF. The CDR3 DNA is TGTGCCAGCAGCGGAGGGACAGGGAAAAATCAGCCCCAGCATTTT.